A single sample gave rise to the 11 T cell receptor beta chains below, sequenced in a study of glioma-infiltrating T cells after dendritic cell vaccination. Clones were read by immunoSEQ multiplex PCR, and TCRdb kept only the in-frame ones, dropping some. This table has about 91,000 clones, over 75% appearing once. Time point meaning: after dendritic cell vaccination, including at tumor progression/relapse. The sample was blood, taken after dendritic cell vaccination. The receptors come from a human donor with glioblastoma.

This sequence joins TRBV6-1 and TRBJ1-2; 7 nucleotides line up with TRBD1. Germline assignment: CDR1 MNHNS and CDR2 SASEGT. This CDR3 contains 13 residues. J was trimmed by 4 bases and V by 3 bases; bases with no gene match: 2. In nucleotides, the CDR3 is TGTGCCAGCAGTGACAGGGGGTTCTATGGCTACACCTTC. This translates into CASSDRGFYGYTF.

In this sample, this clone turned up once. In the same sample, other DNA sequences code for this CDR3. The rearrangement uses TRBV9 and TRBJ1-2, with unresolved D. V lost 0 bases and J 5 bases, leaving 11 bases between the germline ends. Germline V lookup: CDR1 SGDLS, CDR2 YYNGEE. The CDR3 is 14 amino acids. CDR3 nucleotide sequence: TGTGCCAGCAGCGTAGCACGGGAAGCGTATGGCTACACCTTC. It encodes CASSVAREAYGYTF.

This clone was seen once. The V call is TRBV9, the J call TRBJ2-1, with D unresolved. This CDR3 is built from 13 residues. The V gene lost 0 bases and the J gene lost 4 bases, with 5 bases spanning the gap. The germline V gene has CDR1 SGDLS and CDR2 YYNGEE. Here the CDR3 DNA reads TGTGCCAGCAGCGTAGATCGTTACAATGAGCAGTTCTTC. Protein sequence: CASSVDRYNEQFF.

This clone showed up just a few times. J is TRBJ1-2 and V is TRBV2; tentatively, D is TRBD1 (6 bases). CDR3 length equals 14 residues. Trimming took 6 bases from V and 7 from J, leaving 18 bases between them. CDR1 and CDR2 (germline): SNHLY, FYNNEI. CDR3 nucleotides: TGTGCCAGCAGCAGCCGGGGGGCGACGGGTGGCTACACCTTC. Translating gives CASSSRGATGGYTF.

V usage is TRBV7-8 and J usage is TRBJ1-5; D unclear. The germline V gene encodes CDR1 SGHVS and CDR2 FQNEAQ. This CDR3 comprises 15 residues. Deletions cut 1 base from V and 4 bases from J, with 11 bases between. This CDR3 is CASSLEAGGNQPQHF. CDR3 coding DNA: TGTGCCAGCAGCTTAGAGGCAGGTGGGAATCAGCCCCAGCATTTT.

V is TRBV28 and J is TRBJ2-7; TRBD2 is a possible D gene (7 bases). Germline V lookup: CDR1 MDHEN, CDR2 SYDVKM. Between the trimmed V and J ends, which lost 6 bases and 4 bases, there was a span of 19 bases. The CDR3 has 15 amino acids. CDR3 loop: CASRGGGGGQYEQYF. DNA of the CDR3: TGTGCCAGCAGAGGCGGGGGCGGGGGCCAATACGAGCAGTACTTC.

V and J are TRBV7-6 and TRBJ2-1, with D possibly matching TRBD1 (6 bases). Germline V CDR1 and CDR2: SGHVS, FNYEAQ. CDR3 size: 16 residues. Trimming took off 2 bases at V and 9 bases at J, with 20 bases between the two ends. The CDR3 here is CASSLLVSTGKGEQFF. The CDR3 DNA follows: TGTGCCAGCAGCTTATTGGTGTCAACAGGGAAGGGTGAGCAGTTCTTC.

This clone was detected a few times. The chain combines TRBV19 with TRBJ1-4; a weak D match, TRBD1 (6 bases). This CDR3 contains 15 residues. Trimming stripped 3 bases from V and 7 bases from J, with 15 bases between. The germline CDR1 and CDR2 sequences are LNHDA and SQIVND (reference sequence). CDR3 region: CASSIGQGISEKLFF. DNA for the CDR3: TGTGCCAGTAGTATCGGGCAGGGGATCAGTGAAAAACTGTTTTTT.

In this sample, this clone turned up a few times. The chain carries TRBV7-2 and TRBJ1-3; D unclear. Trimming cost V 3 bases and J 0 bases, with 15 bases left between them. The CDR3 is 17 amino acids. Germline lookup yields CDR1 SGHTA and CDR2 FQGNSA. The CDR3 DNA reads as TGTGCCAGCAGCTTCAATCAGCGTCCGGCCTCTGGAAACACCATATATTTT. Translated: CASSFNQRPASGNTIYF. The variable domain in full, completed from reference TRBV7-2 and TRBJ1-3, reads GAGVSQSPSNKVTEKGKDVELRCDPISGHTALYWYRQSLGQGLEFLIYFQGNSAPDKSGLPSDRFSAERTGGSVSTLTIQRTQQEDSAVYLCASSFNQRPASGNTIYFGEGSWLTVV.

The V and J genes are TRBV5-6 and TRBJ1-2; TRBD1 matches 7 bases. J was trimmed by 6 bases and V by 1 base; bases with no gene match: 6. CDR1 is SGHDT, CDR2 YYEEEE, per germline. The CDR3 totals 14 residues. CDR3: CASSLTGESHGYTF. In DNA, the CDR3 is TGTGCCAGCAGCTTGACAGGGGAATCGCATGGCTACACCTTC.

In its sample, this clone was seen once. The rearrangement links TRBV18 to TRBJ1-2, with 9 bases that match TRBD1. The CDR3 extends over 15 amino acids. The germline CDR1 and CDR2 sequences are KGHSH and LQKENI. V gave up 3 bases and J gave up 6 bases; unmatched junction bases: 8. The CDR3 DNA sequence: TGTGCCAGCTCACCGGGACAGGGAAGAAGAAATGGCTACACCTTC. It encodes CASSPGQGRRNGYTF.